This entry lists 23 T cell receptor beta chains sequenced from one sample in a study of early T cells in non-severe SARS-CoV-2 infection. TCRdb recomputed calls from the 5' RACE reads with MiXCR, one row per CDR3 protein. The sample has tens of thousands of distinct CDR3 sequences, approximately 6% seen once. The sample in question was whole blood, obtained at baseline. The receptors were gathered from an adult who was a healthcare worker with PCR-confirmed SARS-CoV-2 infection or an uninfected control (not recorded which).

The table lists this clonotype with a few counts. V usage is TRBV29-1 and J usage is TRBJ2-2; possible D gene TRBD1, 5 bases. Germline CDR1 and CDR2: SQVTM and ANQGSEA. The CDR3 totals 11 residues. V lost 6 bases to trimming and J lost 6 bases, with 8 bases between them. The CDR3 region has the DNA TGCAGCGTAGGGGAACCCGGGGAGCTGTTTTTT. Translated: CSVGEPGELFF.

This clonotype was picked up a small number of times. The chain carries TRBV20-1 and TRBJ2-3; D gene uncertain. Germline CDR1 reads DFQATT; CDR2 reads SNEGSKA (reference sequence). This CDR3 has 11 amino acids. The CDR3 spells CSPGDTDTQYF. The CDR3, as DNA: TGCAGCCCAGGTGACACAGATACGCAGTATTTT.

The chain carries TRBV19 and TRBJ2-1; 8 nucleotides align to TRBD1. Unmatched junction bases numbered 10, after V lost 6 bases and J lost 0 bases. Germline lookup yields CDR1 LNHDA and CDR2 SQIVND (reference sequence). The CDR3 extends over 17 amino acids. The CDR3 is CASSRKRTGSSYNEQFF. Here the CDR3 DNA reads TGTGCCAGTAGCCGGAAGAGGACAGGGAGCTCCTACAATGAGCAGTTCTTC.

This clonotype has only a few counts. The CDR3 spells CASSSSAGSAEAFF. In nucleotides, the CDR3 is TGTGCCAGCAGTTCCTCAGCGGGGTCCGCTGAAGCTTTCTTT. The chain employs TRBV28 and TRBJ1-1, with D hard to call. Trimming left V 4 bases short and J 6 bases short, with 15 bases between. Looked up from germline, CDR1 is MDHEN and CDR2 is SYDVKM. CDR3 length equals 14 residues.

This clonotype was counted a few times. V is TRBV29-1 and J is TRBJ2-1; possibly TRBD2 for D (6 bases). Germline loops: CDR1 SQVTM, CDR2 ANQGSEA. The CDR3 has 15 amino acids. V lost 1 base and J 0 bases, leaving 10 bases between the germline ends. CDR3 amino acids: CSVEARGSSYNEQFF. The CDR3 DNA reads as TGCAGCGTTGAAGCCCGGGGGTCCTCCTACAATGAGCAGTTCTTC.

The rearrangement uses TRBV2 and TRBJ2-7, with D hard to call. This CDR3 is built from 13 residues. Trimming removed 7 bases from V and 3 bases from J, with 13 bases in between. The germline gives CDR1 SNHLY, CDR2 FYNNEI. The CDR3 nucleotides are TGTGCCAGCACACTGGGGAACATCTACGAGCAGTACTTC. This sequence encodes CASTLGNIYEQYF.

This clonotype was detected a few times. The chain carries TRBV29-1 and TRBJ2-7, with TRBD1 matching 8 bases. CDR3 length: 12 amino acids. Germline assignment: CDR1 SQVTM and CDR2 ANQGSEA. Unmatched junction bases numbered 4, after V lost 5 bases and J lost 4 bases. The CDR3: CSVSGTGYEQYF. The CDR3 DNA reads as TGCAGCGTTTCCGGGACAGGATACGAGCAGTACTTC.

Here the CDR3 reads CASSLGTGGHEQYF. DNA of the CDR3: TGTGCCAGCAGCTTAGGGACAGGAGGCCACGAGCAGTACTTC. The rearrangement uses TRBV7-9 and TRBJ2-7; 7 bases agree with TRBD1. This CDR3 comprises 14 residues. V dropped 1 base and J dropped 5; count of bases not matched to a gene: 5. Germline V gene data show CDR1 as SEHNR and CDR2 as FQNEAQ (reference sequence).

There are many counts of this clonotype. The chain couples TRBV11-2 to TRBJ1-1; TRBD1 matches at 9 bases. V gave up 6 bases and J gave up 8 bases; unmatched junction bases: 4. The germline gives CDR1 SGHAT, CDR2 FQNNGV. The CDR3 sequence is 12 residues long. The CDR3 loop reads CASRRTGGEAFF. Written as DNA, the CDR3 is TGTGCCAGCAGACGTACAGGGGGCGAAGCTTTCTTT.

Worth noting for this clonotype: This clone may be a read error of a much larger clone one base away. The chain has TRBV9 and TRBJ2-1, with D perhaps TRBD1 or TRBD2 (5 bases each). V lost 4 bases and J 7 bases, leaving 18 bases between the germline ends. The CDR3 has 15 amino acids. Germline values: CDR1 SGDLS, CDR2 YYNGEE. CDR3 bases: TGTGCCAGCAGCTCACCGGGACCAGCGCTGAATGAGCAGTTCTTC. Translated: CASSSPGPALNEQFF. Full variable domain (missing parts from reference TRBV9 and TRBJ2-1): DSGVTQTPKHLITATGQRVTLRCSPRSGDLSVYWYQQSLDQGLQFLIQYYNGEERAKGNILERFSAQQFPDLHSELNLSSLELGDSALYFCASSSPGPALNEQFFGPGTRLTVL.

This clonotype has at least ten counts. DNA for the CDR3: TGTGCCAAGGACAGCTCTGGGGCCAACGTCCTGACTTTC. It yields the protein CAKDSSGANVLTF. The V and J genes are TRBV7-2 and TRBJ2-6; possible D gene TRBD1, 6 bases. Germline loops: CDR1 SGHTA, CDR2 FQGNSA. The CDR3 loop spans 13 amino acids. V lost 10 bases and J lost 0, with 7 bases in between.

This clonotype was seen a handful of times. The chain is built from TRBV11-2 and TRBJ2-7; D is tentatively TRBD1 or TRBD2 (5 bases each). The length of the CDR3 is 15 residues. Germline V gene data show CDR1 as SGHAT and CDR2 as FQNNGV. The V gene lost 4 bases and the J gene lost 2 bases, with 15 bases spanning the gap. The CDR3 DNA is TGTGCCAGCAGCTCACCGGGGCTGGAGACCTACGAGCAGTACTTC. Translating gives CASSSPGLETYEQYF.

Many counts were recorded for this clonotype. The chain employs TRBV29-1 and TRBJ2-3; D is unresolved. Trimming cost V 3 bases and J 9 bases, with 10 bases left between them. The CDR3 runs to 11 residues. CDR1 SQVTM and CDR2 ANQGSEA come from the germline V gene. The CDR3 here is CSVDFSLTQYF. The CDR3 coding sequence is TGCAGCGTTGATTTCTCGCTCACGCAGTATTTT.

This clonotype showed up just a few times. The chain is built from TRBV7-3 and TRBJ1-2, with a tentative D call TRBD1 (5 bases). The CDR3 contains 15 residues. Between the trimmed V and J ends, which lost 5 bases and 8 bases, there was a span of 21 bases. CDR1 and CDR2 from the germline V gene are SGHTA and FQGTGA. The CDR3 nucleotides are TGTGCCAGCAGCCAGACGACAGACTCTCTTATGGGCTACACCTTC. Translating gives CASSQTTDSLMGYTF. The variable domain in full, completed from reference TRBV7-3 and TRBJ1-2, reads GAGVSQTPSNKVTEKGKYVELRCDPISGHTALYWYRQSLGQGPEFLIYFQGTGAADDSGLPNDRFFAVRPEGSVSTLKIQRTERGDSAVYLCASSQTTDSLMGYTFGSGTRLTVV.

There are a few counts of this clonotype. The genes are TRBV27 and TRBJ2-7; 7 bases are a match to TRBD1. The junction had 6 bases not matched to a gene; V was cut back by 2 bases and J by 2 bases. The CDR3 contains 15 residues. CDR1 and CDR2 from the germline V gene are MNHEY and SMNVEV (reference sequence). The CDR3 sequence is CASSLTATGTYEQYF. The CDR3 nucleotides are TGTGCCAGCAGTTTAACCGCGACAGGGACCTACGAGCAGTACTTC.

The rearrangement joins TRBV18 to TRBJ2-7, with unresolved D. Germline values: CDR1 KGHSH, CDR2 LQKENI. This CDR3 contains 14 residues. The V gene lost 3 bases and the J gene lost 2 bases, with 11 bases spanning the gap. CDR3 residues: CASSPLGSPYEQYF. For the CDR3, the DNA is TGTGCCAGCTCACCCCTCGGCAGCCCCTACGAGCAGTACTTC.

The chain joins TRBV7-9 to TRBJ2-7, with 8 bases matching TRBD1. V was pared by 1 base and J by 6 bases, with 5 bases of the junction left unmatched. The germline gives CDR1 SEHNR, CDR2 FQNEAQ (reference sequence). CDR3 length: 14 residues. The CDR3 sequence: CASSLGQGILEQYF. In nucleotides, the CDR3 is TGTGCCAGCAGCTTAGGACAGGGGATCCTCGAGCAGTACTTC.

J is TRBJ2-3 and V is TRBV7-2; 7 positions match TRBD2. Trimming removed 6 bases from V and 7 bases from J; junction bases left unmatched: 4. Germline V CDR1 and CDR2: SGHTA, FQGNSA. This CDR3 is built from 12 residues. This CDR3 reads CASSDSGYTQYF. DNA for the CDR3: TGTGCCAGCAGTGATAGCGGGTATACGCAGTATTTT.

Within the sample, this clonotype is medium-sized. One end of the junction fails to match germline, which may point to a read error. V is TRBV12-3 or TRBV12-4 and J is TRBJ1-3; D is undetermined. CDR3 length: 16 residues. The CDR3, as DNA: TGTGCCAGCAGAATACCCGGACGGTTCTCTGAAAACACCATATATTTT. Protein: CASRIPGRFSENTIYF.

In its sample, this clonotype was seen a few times. The chain links TRBV27 to TRBJ2-7, with D unclear. Trimming removed 3 bases from V and 12 bases from J, with 12 bases in between. The CDR3 covers 11 residues. CDR1 and CDR2 (germline): MNHEY, SMNVEV (reference sequence). The CDR3 loop reads CASSLGDKLYF. In nucleotides, the CDR3 is TGTGCCAGCAGTTTGGGTGACAAACTGTACTTC.

The chain joins TRBV7-6 to TRBJ2-1; 7 bases agree with TRBD1. Trimming cost V 5 bases and J 3 bases; bases outside gene matches: 7. CDR1 is SGHVS, CDR2 FNYEAQ, per germline. The CDR3 is made up of 15 amino acids. CDR3 sequence (DNA): TGTGCCAGCAGCCTGAATGCAGGGGGCTACAATGAGCAGTTCTTC. It translates to CASSLNAGGYNEQFF.

This clonotype was seen at least ten times. The chain carries TRBV11-1 and TRBJ2-2; D ambiguous. V lost 5 bases, J lost 5 bases, and 12 bases lay in between. The CDR3 has 14 amino acids. From germline, CDR1 is SGHAT and CDR2 FQDESV (reference sequence). CDR3 nucleotides: TGTGCCAGCAGCACAGAACAGCTTACCGGGGAGCTGTTTTTT. Its translation is CASSTEQLTGELFF.

This clonotype was counted between two and nine times. The chain is built from TRBV9 and TRBJ2-7; 10 bases are shared with TRBD1. V was pared by 4 bases and J by 3 bases, with 4 bases of the junction left unmatched. The CDR3 has 14 amino acids. From germline, CDR1 is SGDLS and CDR2 YYNGEE. Here the CDR3 DNA reads TGTGCCAGCAGCTCCCGGGACAGGGGCTACGAGCAGTACTTC. Protein: CASSSRDRGYEQYF.